The 3 T cell receptor beta chains listed next were all sequenced from one sample in a study of blood T cell repertoires in COVID-19. TCRdb's copy holds only in-frame clones and misses some; the assay was immunoSEQ multiplex PCR. In the table there are around 70,000 clones, roughly 80% of which are singletons. Sequencing used peripheral blood. Receptors were obtained from a human donor in a cohort sampled during active COVID-19.

This rearrangement joins TRBV5-1 to TRBJ2-1; D possibly corresponds to TRBD1 (5 bases). The CDR3 has 15 residues. The germline V and J ends were trimmed by 0 bases and 2 bases, with 9 bases remaining between them. Germline-derived CDR1 and CDR2 are SGHRS and YFSETQ. CDR3: CASSLGPGPYNEQFF. CDR3 in DNA: TGCGCCAGCAGCTTGGGACCAGGGCCCTACAATGAGCAGTTCTTC.

The chain combines TRBV28 with TRBJ1-5; possibly TRBD1 for D (5 bases). Germline V lookup: CDR1 MDHEN, CDR2 SYDVKM. V dropped 8 bases and J dropped 0 bases, with 11 bases sitting between them. The CDR3 consists of 14 residues. The chain's CDR3 is CASVQRGSNQPQHF. CDR3 nucleotide sequence: TGTGCCAGCGTGCAAAGGGGTAGCAATCAGCCCCAGCATTTT. Supplemented by reference TRBV28 and TRBJ1-5, the full variable domain reads DVKVTQSSRYLVKRTGEKVFLECVQDMDHENMFWYRQDPGLGLRLIYFSYDVKMKEKGDIPEGYSVSREKKERFSLILESASTNQTSMYLCASVQRGSNQPQHFGDGTRLSIL.

The sample holds a few counts of this clone. The chain uses TRBV7-8 and TRBJ2-5; 8 bases are a match to TRBD1. The CDR3 contains 14 residues. Germline assignment: CDR1 SGHVS and CDR2 FQNEAQ. Trimming cost V 5 bases and J 5 bases; bases outside gene matches: 7. The CDR3 DNA reads as TGTGCCAGCAGCATCAGGGGGCTTCGTGAGACCCAGTACTTC. The encoded protein is CASSIRGLRETQYF.